This TCR beta chain is drawn from a study of CD8 T cells in ankylosing spondylitis. This clonotype came up many times. Trimming removed 0 bases at V and 8 bases at J, with 2 bases between. Germline CDR1 reads WSHSY; CDR2 reads SAAADI. The CDR3 contains 12 residues. The TCR beta libraries were generated through quantitative 5'-RACE incorporating molecular barcodes. In TCRdb, the 5' RACE reads were re-called with MiXCR into one record per CDR3 protein. Here the sample spans under 300,000 distinct CDR3 sequences, about 11% being singletons. The chain recombines TRBV10-2 with TRBJ1-6; unclear D gene. This receptor was obtained from a male donor with ankylosing spondylitis or in good health (not recorded which). The sample was blood, either unsorted or a sorted T cell fraction (not recorded which). CDR3 bases: TGCGCCAGCAGTGAGTCATATTCACCCCTCCACTTT. This encodes CASSESYSPLHF.